This T cell receptor (beta chain) originates from a study of Ad26.COV2.S vaccination and SARS-CoV-2 variants. The wider study: In the study, Ad26.COV2.S was injected intramuscularly once, or twice 56 days apart.

Produced via immunoSEQ multiplex PCR; TCRdb's table is partial and in-frame only. The table records approximately 410,000 clones, around 92% of them present only once. The CDR3 length is 15 residues. The V and J ends lost 4 bases and 3 bases, in that order; junction bases with no gene match: 4. Germline values: CDR1 SGHTA, CDR2 FQGNSA. This sample's treatment: roughly 19 received Ad26.COV2.S at low or high dose, single or two shots; about 5 received placebo; per-sample allocation not given. All samples were drawn on day 63, counting from the first vaccine or placebo injection. The sample in question was peripheral blood, obtained in a trial of Ad26.COV2.S vaccine versus placebo. The gene calls are TRBV7-2 and TRBJ2-5; 11 bases line up with TRBD2. The clonotype was recovered from a person aged 18-65 years who received the Ad26.COV2.S COVID-19 vaccine or a placebo. The CDR3 coding sequence is TGTGCCAGCAGCTCCCAACTAGCGGGGGAAGAGACCCAGTACTTC. Residues: CASSSQLAGEETQYF. Drawing the rest from reference TRBV7-2 and TRBJ2-5, the complete variable domain is GAGVSQSPSNKVTEKGKDVELRCDPISGHTALYWYRQSLGQGLEFLIYFQGNSAPDKSGLPSDRFSAERTGGSVSTLTIQRTQQEDSAVYLCASSSQLAGEETQYFGPGTRLLVL.